The clone carrying this T cell receptor beta chain has more than one count but fewer than ten. Its antigen is not known. The sample is drawn from a study of T-cell memory formation after mild COVID-19. Study information: In these data, TCR clusters were largely donor specific.

Study-level points and caveats: The CD4+ clones that contracted clustered mainly within CM and EM, and the CD8+ clones concentrated in EMRA. Clones that contracted from day 15 to 85 had balanced CD4/CD8; later expanders were CD4+ biased.

Constant-segment primers and 5'RACE yielded cDNA libraries for TCR alpha and TCR beta, each carrying sample barcodes and UMIs. TCRdb re-derived calls from the 5' RACE reads in MiXCR, one entry per CDR3 protein. The table includes 130,000 to 150,000 distinct CDR3 sequences, roughly a fifth detected once. The source is an adult woman who had mild COVID-19 (a few samples of this study predate the infection). Cell type and time point are not known. Material: PBMCs or a T cell subset sorted from them (not recorded which).

CDR3 residues: CSVKGGTGRDQPQHF. Here the CDR3 DNA reads TGCAGCGTCAAAGGGGGGACAGGAAGGGATCAGCCCCAGCATTTT. The rearrangement joins TRBV29-1 to TRBJ1-5, with 8 bases matching TRBD1. J was trimmed by 5 bases and V by 6 bases; bases with no gene match: 12. CDR1 and CDR2 from the germline V gene are SQVTM and ANQGSEA. The CDR3 spans 15 residues.